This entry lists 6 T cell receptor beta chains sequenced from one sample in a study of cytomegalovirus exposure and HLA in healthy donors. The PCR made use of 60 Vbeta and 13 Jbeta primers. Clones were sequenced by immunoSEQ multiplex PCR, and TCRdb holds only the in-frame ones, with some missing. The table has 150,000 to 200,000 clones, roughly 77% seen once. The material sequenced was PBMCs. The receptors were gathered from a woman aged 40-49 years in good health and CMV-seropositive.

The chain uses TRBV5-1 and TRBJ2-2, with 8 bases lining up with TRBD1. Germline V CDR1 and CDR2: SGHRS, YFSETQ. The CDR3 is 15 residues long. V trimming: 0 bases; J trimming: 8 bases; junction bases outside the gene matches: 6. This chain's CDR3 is CASSLEQGVMGELFF. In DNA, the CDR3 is TGCGCCAGCAGCTTGGAACAGGGGGTTATGGGGGAGCTGTTTTTT.

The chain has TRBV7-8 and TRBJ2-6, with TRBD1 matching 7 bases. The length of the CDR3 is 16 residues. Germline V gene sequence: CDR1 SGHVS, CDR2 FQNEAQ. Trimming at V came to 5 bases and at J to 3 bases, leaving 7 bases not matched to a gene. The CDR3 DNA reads TGTGCCAGCAGCGCTGACAGGGTTGTTGGGGCCAACGTCCTGACTTTC. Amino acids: CASSADRVVGANVLTF.

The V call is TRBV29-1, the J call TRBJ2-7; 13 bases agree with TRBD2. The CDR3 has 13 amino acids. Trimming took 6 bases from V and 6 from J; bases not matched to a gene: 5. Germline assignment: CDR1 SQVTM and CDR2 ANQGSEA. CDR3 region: CSVGLAGVGEQYF. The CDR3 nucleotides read TGCAGCGTCGGACTAGCGGGAGTTGGCGAGCAGTACTTC.

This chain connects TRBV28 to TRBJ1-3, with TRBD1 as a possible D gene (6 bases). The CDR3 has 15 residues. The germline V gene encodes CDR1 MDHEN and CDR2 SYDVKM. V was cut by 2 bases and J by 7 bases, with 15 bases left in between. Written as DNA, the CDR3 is TGTGCCAGCAGTTTAAACAGGGTGGCTCGCAACACCATATATTTT. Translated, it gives CASSLNRVARNTIYF.

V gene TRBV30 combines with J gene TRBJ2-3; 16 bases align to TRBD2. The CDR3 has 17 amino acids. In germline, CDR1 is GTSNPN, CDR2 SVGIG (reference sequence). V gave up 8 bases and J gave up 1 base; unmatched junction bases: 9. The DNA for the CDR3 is TGTGCCACCGCGGGACTAGCGGGAGGGCTTGGCACAGATACGCAGTATTTT. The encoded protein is CATAGLAGGLGTDTQYF.

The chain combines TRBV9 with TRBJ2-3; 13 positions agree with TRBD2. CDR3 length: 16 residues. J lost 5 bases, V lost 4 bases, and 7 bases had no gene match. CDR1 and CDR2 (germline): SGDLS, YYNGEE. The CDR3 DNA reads TGTGCCAGCAGCCCCCCGGGACTAGCGGGACAAGATACGCAGTATTTT. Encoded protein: CASSPPGLAGQDTQYF.